The rows below give T cell receptor beta chains drawn from one sample of a study of blood T cell repertoires in COVID-19. Sequencing was performed with immunoSEQ multiplex PCR; in TCRdb, only in-frame clones are kept and a portion is missing. Of over 200,000 clones listed, 83% are singletons. What was sequenced was peripheral blood. The receptors stem from a woman aged 30 to 39 with COVID-19, enrolled during active disease. Both conserved end residues are part of each CDR3. The D gene is left open where the match is weak. The size entry is marked missing in some rows and otherwise reads once, few, many or a size class.

J gene | D gene | clone size | V gene | CDR3 DNA | CDR3 protein
TRBJ1-5 | - | few | TRBV6-2/TRBV6-3 | TGTGCCAGCAGTTGGGTCAGGGGCCCCCAGGGCAATCAGCCCCAGCATTTT | CASSWVRGPQGNQPQHF
TRBJ2-7 | TRBD1 | - | TRBV6-6 | TGTGCCAGCAGCTCCCTCGGGACAGGGTACGAGCAGTACTTC | CASSSLGTGYEQYF
TRBJ1-4 | TRBD1 | - | TRBV2 | TGTGCCAGGGGACAGGGATCTAATGAAAAACTGTTTTTT | CARGQGSNEKLFF
TRBJ2-3 | TRBD2 | - | TRBV27 | TGTGCCAGCGGGAGACTAGCGGGAGGACGAGATACGCAGTATTTT | CASGRLAGGRDTQYF
TRBJ1-3 | - | - | TRBV9 | TGTGCCAGCAGCGTAGAGGGAGACTCTGGAAACACCATATATTTT | CASSVEGDSGNTIYF
TRBJ2-7 | - | many | TRBV28 | TGTGCCAGCAGTTCAAAAAAGCGCAATACCTACGAGCAGTACTTC | CASSSKKRNTYEQYF
TRBJ1-1 | - | - | TRBV30 | TGTGCCTGGAGTTTAGACGGGGTGAACACTGAAGCTTTCTTT | CAWSLDGVNTEAFF
TRBJ1-4 | - | - | TRBV20-1 | TGCAGTGCTAGGGTCGGTGAAAAACTGTTTTTT | CSARVGEKLFF
TRBJ2-7 | - | - | TRBV3-1/TRBV3-2 | TGTGCCAGCAGCCAAGGGTCAGGGTACCCCTACGAGCAGTACTTC | CASSQGSGYPYEQYF
TRBJ1-5 | - | once | TRBV19 | TGTGCCAGTAGTATAGCGGGAGGGGTTGGGAATGGCCAGCATTTT | CASSIAGGVGNGQHF
TRBJ2-1 | - | - | TRBV10-3 | TGTGCCATCAGTGGGAGGGTTTCCTACAATGAGCAGTTCTTC | CAISGRVSYNEQFF
TRBJ2-7 | TRBD1 | - | TRBV28 | TGTGCCAGCAGCTCGGGACAGCAATTATACGAGCAGTACTTC | CASSSGQQLYEQYF
TRBJ1-5 | TRBD1 | - | TRBV19 | TGTGCCAGTAGTCGACAGGGGGTGCAGCCCCAGCATTTT | CASSRQGVQPQHF
TRBJ1-2 | - | - | TRBV7-2 | TGTGCCAGCAGCTCGGACAGCGTAAACTATGGCTACACCTTC | CASSSDSVNYGYTF
TRBJ2-2 | TRBD1 | few | TRBV6-2/TRBV6-3 | TGTGCCAGCAGTCAGGGACAGTCCGGGGAGCTGTTTTTT | CASSQGQSGELFF
TRBJ1-5 | TRBD1 | - | TRBV27 | TGTGCCAGCAGCCCCGGGACAGGGAATCAGCCCCAGCATTTT | CASSPGTGNQPQHF
TRBJ2-7 | - | - | TRBV6-5 | TGTGCCAGCAGTTCAGTGTCATCATCCTACGAGCAGTACTTC | CASSSVSSSYEQYF
TRBJ1-1 | - | - | TRBV28 | TGTGCCAGCATCTTAACGGGGGGCCTTCTACCTGAAGCTTTCTTT | CASILTGGLLPEAFF
TRBJ1-2 | TRBD1 | - | TRBV5-1 | TGCGCCAGCAGCTTGAACGACAGGGGGCATAGCTATGGCTACACCTTC | CASSLNDRGHSYGYTF
TRBJ1-1 | TRBD1 | - | TRBV23-1 | TGCGCCAGCAGTCAATCTTTGGACAGGGCGGAAGGAACTGAAGCTTTCTTT | CASSQSLDRAEGTEAFF
TRBJ1-5 | - | once | TRBV2 | TGTGCCAGCAGGGCGGATAGCAATCAGCCCCAGCATTTT | CASRADSNQPQHF
TRBJ2-7 | TRBD1 | few | TRBV5-1 | TGCGCCAGCAGCCTCCGGGACAGGGTAGCCGAGCAGTACTTC | CASSLRDRVAEQYF
TRBJ1-2 | TRBD1 | - | TRBV25-1 | TGTGCCAGCCTAGAACGGGACAGCCACTATGGCTACACCTTC | CASLERDSHYGYTF
TRBJ2-1 | TRBD2 | - | TRBV6-4 | TGTGCCAGCAGTGACTCGGGAGGGGCCGGCGAGCAGTTCTTC | CASSDSGGAGEQFF
TRBJ2-3 | - | - | TRBV27 | TGTGCCAGCAGTCCCCGAACAGGGGGGGCCACAGATACGCAGTATTTT | CASSPRTGGATDTQYF
TRBJ1-3 | TRBD1 | - | TRBV27 | TGTGCCAGCAGTCAGACAGGGAAATTCTCTGGAAACACCATATATTTT | CASSQTGKFSGNTIYF
TRBJ1-1 | - | - | TRBV5-6 | TGTGCCAGCAGCTTTCAGGGCACTGAAGCTTTCTTT | CASSFQGTEAFF
TRBJ2-3 | TRBD2 | once | TRBV5-6 | TGTGCCAGCAGCTTGGCGGTAGCGGGAGGGACCACAGATACGCAGTATTTT | CASSLAVAGGTTDTQYF
TRBJ1-5 | - | - | TRBV12-3/TRBV12-4 | TGTGCCAGCAGAAGGGACATCAATCAGCCCCAGCATTTT | CASRRDINQPQHF
TRBJ1-2 | TRBD1 | - | TRBV10-3 | TGTGCCATCAGCAATACCGGGACAGGCTATGGCTACACCTTC | CAISNTGTGYGYTF
TRBJ2-4 | TRBD1 | - | TRBV30 | TGTGCCTGGAGTGTTGACAGGGGACCCAAAAACATTCAGTACTTC | CAWSVDRGPKNIQYF
TRBJ1-2 | - | - | TRBV9 | TGTGCCAGCAGCGTAGCTTCAGGGGTAGTCTATGGCTACACCTTC | CASSVASGVVYGYTF
TRBJ2-7 | TRBD1 | - | TRBV7-9 | TGTGCCAGCAGCTTGGCGGACAGGGGCGTCCACGAGCAGTACTTC | CASSLADRGVHEQYF
TRBJ2-1 | TRBD2 | few | TRBV7-3 | TGTGCCAGCAGCTTATCGGGGGGAAGTACCTACAATGAGCAGTTCTTC | CASSLSGGSTYNEQFF
TRBJ1-1 | - | once | TRBV11-2 | TGTGCCAGCAGCTTAGTCCGTGTTAGGGGTACGAGCCCTTTCTTT | CASSLVRVRGTSPFF
TRBJ2-7 | TRBD2 | - | TRBV6-5 | TGTGCCAGCGGGGGGGTGCCCTCCTACGAGCAGTACTTC | CASGGVPSYEQYF
TRBJ1-1 | - | once | TRBV27 | TGTGCCAGCAGTCTCGATGGACAGGAAGCTTTCTTT | CASSLDGQEAFF
TRBJ2-7 | TRBD2 | - | TRBV5-4 | TGTGCCAGCAGCCCCGATAGCGGGCCCTACGAGCAGTACTTC | CASSPDSGPYEQYF
TRBJ1-5 | - | - | TRBV28 | TGTGCCAGCAGTTTAGCCAGGGAGGGCAATCAGCCCCAGCATTTT | CASSLAREGNQPQHF
TRBJ1-1 | - | once | TRBV5-4 | TGTGCCAGCAGCTCGGTGGGCGAGGGGGTCGCTTTCTTT | CASSSVGEGVAFF
TRBJ1-5 | TRBD1 | - | TRBV9 | TGTGCCAGCAGCGCGACAGGGGTGAGCAATCAGCCCCAGCATTTT | CASSATGVSNQPQHF
TRBJ1-4 | - | - | TRBV29-1 | TGCAGCGTAACAACCGGGACATTGAATGAAAAACTGTTTTTT | CSVTTGTLNEKLFF
TRBJ1-1 | - | - | TRBV19 | TGTGCCAGTACGCCCGACATTGATAAGAAAGCTTTCTTT | CASTPDIDKKAFF
TRBJ2-3 | TRBD2 | - | TRBV6-1 | TGTGCCAGCAGTGAAATGACGGGACTAGGGACAGATACGCAGTATTTT | CASSEMTGLGTDTQYF
TRBJ2-3 | TRBD2 | - | TRBV5-4 | TGTGCCAGCAGCTTAGGGAGCGGGAGCCCTCTGGCTAGCACAGATACGCAGTATTTT | CASSLGSGSPLASTDTQYF
TRBJ1-5 | - | - | TRBV28 | TGTGCCAGCAGTCGGACGGGGAGCAATCAGCCCCAGCATTTT | CASSRTGSNQPQHF
TRBJ2-7 | - | many | TRBV7-2 | TGTGCCAGCAGCCCCCAACCGGGCTACGAGCAGTACTTC | CASSPQPGYEQYF
TRBJ1-2 | - | - | TRBV23-1 | TGCGCCAGCAGTCAATCGACTATCGGTCTTAACTATGGCTACACCTTC | CASSQSTIGLNYGYTF
TRBJ2-1 | TRBD2 | - | TRBV27 | TGTGCCAGCAGTTCCAAACCGAGCGGGGGGGTGTACAATGAGCAGTTCTTC | CASSSKPSGGVYNEQFF